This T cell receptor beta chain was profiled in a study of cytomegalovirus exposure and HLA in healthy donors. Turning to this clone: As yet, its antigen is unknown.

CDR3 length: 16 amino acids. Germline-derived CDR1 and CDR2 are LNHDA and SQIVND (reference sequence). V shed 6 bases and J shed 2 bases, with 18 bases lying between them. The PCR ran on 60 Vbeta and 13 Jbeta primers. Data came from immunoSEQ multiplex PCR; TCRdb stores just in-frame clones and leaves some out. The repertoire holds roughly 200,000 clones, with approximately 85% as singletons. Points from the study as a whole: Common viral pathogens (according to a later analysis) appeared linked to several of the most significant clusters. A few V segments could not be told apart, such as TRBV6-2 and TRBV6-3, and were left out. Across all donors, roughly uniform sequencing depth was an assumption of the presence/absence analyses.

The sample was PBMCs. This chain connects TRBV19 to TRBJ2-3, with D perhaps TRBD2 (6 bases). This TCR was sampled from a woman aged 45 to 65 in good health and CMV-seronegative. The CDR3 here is CASRLGGPRVTDTQYF. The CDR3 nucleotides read TGTGCCAGTAGATTGGGGGGTCCTAGGGTCACAGATACGCAGTATTTT.